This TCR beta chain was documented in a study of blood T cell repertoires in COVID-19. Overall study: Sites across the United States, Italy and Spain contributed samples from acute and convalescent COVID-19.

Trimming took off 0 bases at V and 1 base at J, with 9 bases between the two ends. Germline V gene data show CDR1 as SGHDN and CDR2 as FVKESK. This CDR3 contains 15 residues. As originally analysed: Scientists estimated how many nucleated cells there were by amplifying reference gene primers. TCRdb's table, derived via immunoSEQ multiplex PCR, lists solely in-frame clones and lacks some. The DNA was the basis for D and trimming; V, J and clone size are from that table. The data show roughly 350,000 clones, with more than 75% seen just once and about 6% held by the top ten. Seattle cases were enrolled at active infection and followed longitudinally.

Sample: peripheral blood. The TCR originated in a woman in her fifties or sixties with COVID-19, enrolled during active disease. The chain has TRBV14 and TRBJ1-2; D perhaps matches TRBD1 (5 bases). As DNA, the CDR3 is TGTGCCAGCAGCCAAGATAGGGGCCATAACTATGGCTACACCTTC. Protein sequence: CASSQDRGHNYGYTF.